These 25 T cell receptor beta chains share one sample of origin, sequenced in a study of T cell responses to AZD1222 COVID-19 vaccine. The method was immunoSEQ multiplex PCR; TCRdb's version includes in-frame clones alone and lacks a portion of them. Seen here are 170,000 or so clones, about nine tenths observed once, and the top ten hold 2.5% to 3%. The sequences come from peripheral blood, collected on day 0 of AZD1222 vaccination. These receptors all come from an adult in good health.

The chain couples TRBV19 to TRBJ1-5, with TRBD1 as a possible D gene (5 bases). The ends were cut back, 4 bases at V and 7 bases at J, with 11 bases in the middle. This CDR3 is built from 13 residues. CDR1 is LNHDA, CDR2 SQIVND, per germline (reference sequence). The CDR3 here is CASSTQGGQPQHF. The CDR3 DNA follows: TGTGCCAGTAGTACTCAGGGAGGGCAGCCCCAGCATTTT.

This chain connects TRBV2 to TRBJ2-7; D might be TRBD1 (5 bases). V was shortened by 3 bases and J by 2 bases, with 11 bases between the two germline ends. CDR1 is SNHLY, CDR2 FYNNEI, per germline. CDR3 size: 14 residues. The CDR3 region has the DNA TGTGCCAGCAGTGAGTGGCAGGGAACCTACGAGCAGTACTTC. Protein product: CASSEWQGTYEQYF.

The rearrangement links TRBV11-2 to TRBJ2-5; the D is unclear. The V end lost 3 bases, the J end lost 0 bases, and 8 bases lay between the germline ends. The CDR3 covers 14 residues. Looked up from germline, CDR1 is SGHAT and CDR2 is FQNNGV. The CDR3 DNA is TGTGCCAGCAGCTTTATCCGGAACCAAGAGACCCAGTACTTC. It translates to CASSFIRNQETQYF.

The V gene is TRBV6-1, the J gene TRBJ1-1; weak D call: TRBD1 (5 bases). Per the germline V gene, CDR1 is MNHNS and CDR2 is SASEGT. The CDR3 has 14 amino acids. V lost 0 bases and J lost 5, with 10 bases in between. The CDR3 DNA is TGTGCCAGCAGTGAAGCGAGGGGATATACTGAAGCTTTCTTT. Protein product: CASSEARGYTEAFF.

The rearrangement joins TRBV15 to TRBJ2-7; tentatively, D is TRBD1 (5 bases). With 4 bases removed from V and 4 bases from J, the gap between germline ends came to 11 bases. Germline lookup yields CDR1 LNHNV and CDR2 YYDKDF (reference sequence). The CDR3 runs to 13 residues. This CDR3 is CATSKGQSYEQYF. The DNA of the CDR3 is TGTGCCACCAGCAAAGGACAATCTTACGAGCAGTACTTC.

The chain combines TRBV6-6 with TRBJ2-1, with 9 bases fitting TRBD2. The CDR3 runs 17 residues. The germline CDR1 and CDR2 sequences are MNHNY and SVGAGI (reference sequence). Trimming took 5 bases from V and 4 from J; bases not matched to a gene: 12. CDR3: CASSRGGAVPVYNEQFF. In nucleotides, the CDR3 is TGTGCCAGCAGTCGCGGGGGGGCCGTCCCAGTGTACAATGAGCAGTTCTTC.

This chain connects TRBV7-9 to TRBJ1-3; D not certain. Trimming stripped 6 bases from V and 0 bases from J, with 18 bases between. Looked up from germline, CDR1 is SEHNR and CDR2 is FQNEAQ (reference sequence). The CDR3 spans 17 residues. As DNA, the CDR3 is TGTGCCAGCAGTCCAACGCCGGTCCGGATCTCTGGAAACACCATATATTTT. Its translation: CASSPTPVRISGNTIYF. The entire variable domain, with the rest obtained from reference TRBV7-9 and TRBJ1-3, is as follows: DTGVSQNPRHKITKRGQNVTFRCDPISEHNRLYWYRQTLGQGPEFLTYFQNEAQLEKSRLLSDRFSAERPKGSFSTLEIQRTEQGDSAMYLCASSPTPVRISGNTIYFGEGSWLTVV.

The chain recombines TRBV6-6 with TRBJ1-1, with 9 bases lining up with TRBD1. V lost 6 bases and J lost 5; bases outside the gene matches: 4. This CDR3 spans 13 amino acids. Germline V gene lookup returns CDR1 MNHNY and CDR2 SVGAGI (reference sequence). The DNA of the CDR3 is TGTGCCAGCAGCCGACAGGGGGTTACTGAAGCTTTCTTT. Residues: CASSRQGVTEAFF.

V is TRBV25-1 and J is TRBJ1-6; 8 bases map to TRBD1. The CDR3 loop spans 14 amino acids. The V and J ends lost 3 bases and 8 bases, in that order; junction bases with no gene match: 3. CDR1 is MGHDK and CDR2 is SYGVNS in the germline V gene. The CDR3 sequence is CASSEQGAYSPLHF. DNA of the CDR3: TGTGCCAGCAGTGAGCAGGGGGCTTATTCACCCCTCCACTTT.

The chain has TRBV6-1 and TRBJ2-7; TRBD1 matches 8 bases. Trimming at V came to 1 base and at J to 2 bases, leaving 4 bases not matched to a gene. Germline loops: CDR1 MNHNS, CDR2 SASEGT. CDR3 length: 15 amino acids. The CDR3 here is CASSEVAGGAYEQYF. The CDR3 coding sequence is TGTGCCAGCAGTGAAGTCGCAGGGGGCGCCTACGAGCAGTACTTC.

The chain is built from TRBV19 and TRBJ2-7; D is uncertain. The germline V gene encodes CDR1 LNHDA and CDR2 SQIVND (reference sequence). V gave up 4 bases and J gave up 0 bases, with 7 bases separating them. The CDR3 extends over 13 amino acids. CDR3 nucleotide sequence: TGTGCCAGTAGTACGGACCACTCCTACGAGCAGTACTTC. Its protein is CASSTDHSYEQYF. Drawing the rest from reference TRBV19 and TRBJ2-7, the complete variable domain is DGGITQSPKYLFRKEGQNVTLSCEQNLNHDAMYWYRQDPGQGLRLIYYSQIVNDFQKGDIAEGYSVSREKKESFPLTVTSAQKNPTAFYLCASSTDHSYEQYFGPGTRLTVT.

To note about this clone: This CDR3 is also generated by other DNA sequences in the sample. The genes are TRBV7-3 and TRBJ2-7, with 7 positions matching TRBD2. In germline, CDR1 is SGHTA, CDR2 FQGTGA. This CDR3 is 17 amino acids long. The V gene end was trimmed by 5 bases and the J gene end by 3 bases; junction bases not matched to a gene: 16. The CDR3 nucleotides read TGTGCCAGCAGCCCCGGGGCGGGCGGGGGAGGCCACTACGAGCAGTACTTC. Its translation is CASSPGAGGGGHYEQYF.

This clone was seen only once. J is TRBJ2-1 and V is TRBV27; D call uncertain. From germline, CDR1 is MNHEY and CDR2 SMNVEV (reference sequence). The CDR3 spans 14 residues. The CDR3 bases are TGTGCTATCGCTGGGGATGGGACCTACAATGAGCAGTTCTTC. This sequence encodes CAIAGDGTYNEQFF.

This clone was seen a handful of times. The chain has TRBV18 and TRBJ2-7; D may be TRBD2 (6 bases). Germline V gene sequence: CDR1 KGHSH, CDR2 LQKENI. The CDR3 is 12 amino acids. V was clipped by 2 bases and J by 5 bases, with 7 bases between them. Written as DNA, the CDR3 is TGTGCCAGCTCACCAGGAGGGAACGAGCAGTACTTC. This translates into CASSPGGNEQYF. Based on the CDR3 plus reference TRBV18 and TRBJ2-7, the full variable domain is NAGVMQNPRHLVRRRGQEARLRCSPMKGHSHVYWYRQLPEEGLKFMVYLQKENIIDESGMPKERFSAEFPKEGPSILRIQQVVRGDSAAYFCASSPGGNEQYFGPGTRLTVT.

In its sample, this clone was seen once. This chain connects TRBV4-1 to TRBJ2-7, with D perhaps matching TRBD1 or TRBD2 (6 bases each). The CDR3 is made up of 15 amino acids. The V gene's germline CDR1 is MGHRA and CDR2 YSYEKL. Trimming pared 1 base from V and 5 bases from J, leaving 15 bases between. CDR3 region: CASSQVRGAGNEQYF. For the CDR3, the DNA is TGCGCCAGCAGCCAAGTTAGGGGGGCTGGAAACGAGCAGTACTTC.

The chain has TRBV6-2 or TRBV6-3 and TRBJ2-1; 10 nucleotides line up with TRBD1. CDR3 length equals 18 residues. V was pared by 2 bases and J by 1 base, with 8 bases of the junction left unmatched. Germline V CDR1 and CDR2: MNHEY, SVGEGT. The CDR3 DNA is TGTGCCAGCAGTTACAGGCGGGGGACAGGGGTTTCCTACAATGAGCAGTTCTTC. Amino acids: CASSYRRGTGVSYNEQFF.

The rearrangement links TRBV6-5 to TRBJ2-3, with 7 bases lining up with TRBD2. This CDR3 contains 12 residues. After removal of 6 bases from V and 15 bases from J, the junction contained 12 bases not matched to a gene. In germline, CDR1 is MNHEY, CDR2 SVGAGI. For the CDR3, the DNA is TGTGCCAGCAGGGGGGGGACCCCCACCCAATATTTT. Residues: CASRGGTPTQYF.

The chain recombines TRBV19 with TRBJ2-7; D is perhaps TRBD2 (5 bases). The V end lost 3 bases, the J end lost 0 bases, and 6 bases lay between the germline ends. The CDR3 runs to 13 residues. CDR1 LNHDA and CDR2 SQIVND come from the germline V gene (reference sequence). The CDR3 loop reads CASSMRVSYEQYF. DNA for the CDR3: TGTGCCAGTAGTATGCGGGTCTCCTACGAGCAGTACTTC.

CDR3 nucleotide sequence: TGCGCCAGCAGCTTGGCGGGTACTAACTCTGGAAACACCATATATTTT. Protein sequence: CASSLAGTNSGNTIYF. The chain is built from TRBV5-1 and TRBJ1-3; no reliable D call. Germline-derived CDR1 and CDR2 are SGHRS and YFSETQ. V was clipped by 0 bases and J by 0 bases, with 10 bases between them. This CDR3 is built from 16 residues.

The chain combines TRBV4-3 with TRBJ1-1, with a tentative D call TRBD1 (5 bases). With 3 bases removed from V and 0 bases from J, the gap between germline ends came to 11 bases. The CDR3 spans 15 residues. Germline V gives CDR1 LGHNA, CDR2 YSLEER. Here the CDR3 DNA reads TGCGCCAGCAGCCAGGGGGTACTCGTGAACACTGAAGCTTTCTTT. This gives the protein CASSQGVLVNTEAFF.

The rearrangement links TRBV2 to TRBJ2-7, with 8 bases fitting TRBD2. This CDR3 region has 14 residues. Germline V gives CDR1 SNHLY, CDR2 FYNNEI. Trimming cost V 4 bases and J 2 bases; bases outside gene matches: 4. The DNA of the CDR3 is TGTGCCAGCAGTGTCGGGGGGGGAGCCTACGAGCAGTACTTC. Protein sequence: CASSVGGGAYEQYF.

The rearrangement uses TRBV14 and TRBJ1-2; a possible D gene is TRBD1 (5 bases). Germline V lookup: CDR1 SGHDN, CDR2 FVKESK. The CDR3 is 13 residues long. V was cut by 4 bases and J by 3 bases, with 9 bases left in between. CDR3: CASSLKGYYGYTF. The CDR3 DNA follows: TGTGCCAGCAGCCTAAAGGGGTACTATGGCTACACCTTC.

The rearrangement links TRBV27 to TRBJ2-1, with 7 bases that match TRBD1. In germline, CDR1 is MNHEY, CDR2 SMNVEV (reference sequence). CDR3 size: 15 residues. J gave up 5 bases and V 5 bases, and 9 bases lay outside the gene matches. CDR3 loop: CASSLYRGLDNEQFF. The CDR3 nucleotides are TGTGCCAGCAGTCTTTATAGGGGGCTAGACAATGAGCAGTTCTTC.

The CDR3 reads CARTDMAIGNQPQHF. The DNA for the CDR3 is TGTGCCAGAACGGACATGGCGATAGGAAATCAGCCCCAGCATTTT. The chain recombines TRBV7-3 with TRBJ1-5; a possible D gene is TRBD1 (5 bases). V shed 9 bases and J shed 4 bases, with 19 bases lying between them. Germline V CDR1 and CDR2: SGHTA, FQGTGA. The CDR3 runs 15 residues.

The CDR3: CASSSPGTTYEQYF. The CDR3 DNA is TGTGCCAGCAGTTCCCCCGGGACAACGTACGAGCAGTACTTC. The genes are TRBV2 and TRBJ2-7, with D perhaps matching TRBD1 (6 bases). Germline V gene data show CDR1 as SNHLY and CDR2 as FYNNEI. The CDR3 covers 14 residues. Trimming left V 5 bases short and J 4 bases short, with 15 bases between.